The rows below give T cell receptor beta chains drawn from one sample of a study of neurological immune-mediated disorders. TCRdb itself ran the 5' RACE reads through MiXCR, one entry per CDR3 protein. The table lists fewer than 45,000 distinct CDR3 sequences, 6% to 7% of them singletons. The material sequenced was CD4+ T cells from blood. These receptors originate from a woman between 35 and 50 years old in good health. The CDR3 runs from the conserved cysteine through the conserved F or W. Fields, in order: clone size, D gene, J gene, V gene, CDR3 DNA, CDR3 protein. The D gene is left open where the match is weak. Some rows mark clone size as missing; the rest say once, few, many or name a class of expanded clone.

few,TRBD2,TRBJ2-2,TRBV7-8,TGTGCCAGCAGGGTCACACTAGCGGGAGGCCAAAAAAAGGGGACCGGGGAGCTGTTTTTT,CASRVTLAGGQKKGTGELFF
many,NA,TRBJ1-6,TRBV7-9,TGTGCCAGCAGTCCAGGGGATAGGTCCTATAATTCACCCCTCCACTTT,CASSPGDRSYNSPLHF
NA,NA,TRBJ1-1,TRBV20-1,TGCAGTGCGGATCGGGACTCTAAAGCTTTCTTT,CSADRDSKAFF
many,NA,TRBJ2-3,TRBV6-5,TGTGCCAGCAGTTACAGGGGCGGGCGTAGCACAGATACGCAGTATTTT,CASSYRGGRSTDTQYF
many,TRBD2,TRBJ2-4,TRBV6-2/TRBV6-3,TGTGCCAGCAGTGGCGGGGGAGTCGTAGCCAAAAACATTCAGTACTTC,CASSGGGVVAKNIQYF
many,NA,TRBJ1-1,TRBV7-2,TGTGCCAGCAGCCTCGTCCGGCTCACTGAAGCTTTCTTT,CASSLVRLTEAFF
many,TRBD1,TRBJ1-2,TRBV29-1,TGCAGCGTTCAGGGGGAGGGCTATGGCTACACCTTC,CSVQGEGYGYTF
many,NA,TRBJ1-1,TRBV5-5,TGTGCCAGCAGCTTGGAGGCAGGGCTCACTGAAGCTTTCTTT,CASSLEAGLTEAFF
many,NA,TRBJ1-5,TRBV20-1,TGCAGTGCGGTTGAGGGAGGCAATCAGCCCCAGCATTTT,CSAVEGGNQPQHF
many,TRBD1,TRBJ2-2,TRBV29-1,TGCAGCGCTGAGGACAGGGGCCGGGAGCTGTTTTTT,CSAEDRGRELFF
many,NA,TRBJ1-1,TRBV9,TGTGCCAGCAGCGTTGATGCAGCGAACACTGAAGCTTTCTTT,CASSVDAANTEAFF
many,NA,TRBJ1-1,TRBV12-3/TRBV12-4,TGTGCCAGCAGTTTGATTTCCAGGCCGAACACTGAAGCTTTCTTT,CASSLISRPNTEAFF
many,NA,TRBJ1-2,TRBV28,TGTGCCAGCAGACTCACTTCTGGCTACACCTTC,CASRLTSGYTF
many,TRBD2,TRBJ2-3,TRBV6-6,TGTGCCAGCAGAAGACTAGCGGGAGGTCCAGATACGCAGTATTTT,CASRRLAGGPDTQYF
many,TRBD2,TRBJ2-3,TRBV7-6,TGTGCCAGCAGCGTCGTCACTAGCGGTACAGATACGCAGTATTTT,CASSVVTSGTDTQYF
many,NA,TRBJ2-5,TRBV5-5,TGTGCCAGCAGCCGGGACAACCAAGAGACCCAGTACTTC,CASSRDNQETQYF
many,TRBD1,TRBJ2-5,TRBV9,TGTGCCAGCAGCGCCAGGACAGGGAGCGAGACCCAGTACTTC,CASSARTGSETQYF
NA,NA,TRBJ1-4,TRBV6-5,TGTGCCAGCAGTTACTCGACTGGCGGAAAACTGTTTTTT,CASSYSTGGKLFF
many,TRBD2,TRBJ2-1,TRBV7-2,TGTGCCAGCAGCCCTAGCGGGAGGGATATGTTCTTC,CASSPSGRDMFF
many,NA,TRBJ2-5,TRBV5-1,TGCGCCAGCAAGGTCTCGGGCTTGAGGGTTGAGACCCAGTACTTC,CASKVSGLRVETQYF
NA,NA,TRBJ1-1,TRBV6-5,TGTGCCAGCAGTTACCGGATGAACACTGAAGCTTTCTTT,CASSYRMNTEAFF
many,TRBD1,TRBJ2-5,TRBV10-2,TGCGCCAGCAGGGGACAGGGAATACAAGAGACCCAGTACTTC,CASRGQGIQETQYF
many,TRBD2,TRBJ2-5,TRBV9,TGTGCCAGCAGCGTAAGTGCCCGAAACGGACTAGCGGGAAGGGAGACCCAGTACTTC,CASSVSARNGLAGRETQYF
many,TRBD2,TRBJ2-7,TRBV7-3,TGTGCCAGCAGCTTGACGGGACTAGCCTCCTACGAGCAGTACTTC,CASSLTGLASYEQYF
many,TRBD2,TRBJ2-1,TRBV3-1,TGTGCCAGCAGCCGGGGACTAGCGGGAAACCCAGGGTCTGGCAATGAGCAGTTCTTC,CASSRGLAGNPGSGNEQFF
few,NA,TRBJ2-2,TRBV19,TGTGCCAGTAGTATCCTAAGGACCGGGGAGCTGTTTTTT,CASSILRTGELFF
medium-sized,TRBD2,TRBJ2-5,TRBV20-1,TGCAGTGCTAGAACGACTAGCGGGAGGGAAGGGGAGACCCAGTACTTC,CSARTTSGREGETQYF
many,NA,TRBJ1-6,TRBV12-3/TRBV12-4,TGTGCCAGCAGTTTGGGGCCATCATCTTCACCCCTCCACTTT,CASSLGPSSSPLHF